These T cell receptor beta chains were read from a single sample in a study of shared clonotypes between healthy human individuals. Produced via immunoSEQ multiplex PCR; TCRdb's table is partial and in-frame only. The sample lists over 750,000 clones, about 96% seen once, with under 0.3% in the top ten. The specimen sequenced was naive CD8+ T cells sorted from blood. These receptors came from a man younger than 40 in good health. The CDR3 runs from the conserved cysteine through the conserved F or W. A D gene is named only where the DNA matches it firmly. Rows give clone size only sometimes, using once, few, many, or a class for an expanded clone.

v_gene,j_gene,abundance,d_gene,CDR3nt,CDR3aa
TRBV2,TRBJ2-7,NA,TRBD2,TGTGCCAGCAGTGACCCACAGACTAGCGGGACAATTAGTGGATACGAGCAGTACTTC,CASSDPQTSGTISGYEQYF
TRBV7-9,TRBJ2-4,NA,NA,TGTGCCAGCAGCTCGTCCGGGACGGGAGTCTACTTC,CASSSSGTGVYF
TRBV7-9,TRBJ2-7,NA,NA,TGTGCCAGCAGCTCCCCCTATGGAACAGTCTACGAGCAGTACTTC,CASSSPYGTVYEQYF
TRBV5-1,TRBJ2-2,NA,NA,TGCGCCAGCAGCGGGGGGAACACCGGGGAGCTGTTTTTT,CASSGGNTGELFF
TRBV5-1,TRBJ2-7,NA,TRBD1,TGCGCCAGCAGCTTGGCCGGGACAGGGGCCTACGAGCAGTACTTC,CASSLAGTGAYEQYF
TRBV7-9,TRBJ2-2,NA,NA,TGTGCCAGCAGCCCCCCCGGGACCCAGAGCACCGGGGAGCTGTTTTTT,CASSPPGTQSTGELFF
TRBV19,TRBJ2-3,NA,TRBD1,TGTGCCAGTAGTACAACAGGGGGCCCGGGAGATACGCAGTATTTT,CASSTTGGPGDTQYF
TRBV27,TRBJ1-2,NA,NA,TGTGCCAGCAGTTTGGTAGGGGGTGACTACTATGGCTACACCTTC,CASSLVGGDYYGYTF
TRBV9,TRBJ2-1,NA,TRBD1,TGTGCCAGCAGCGCAGGGGGCAATGAGCAGTTCTTC,CASSAGGNEQFF
TRBV10-3,TRBJ1-1,NA,TRBD1,TGTGCCATCAGTGAAACACGACAGGGGGCTGGGTCGTACATAAACACTGAAGCTTTCTTT,CAISETRQGAGSYINTEAFF
TRBV27,TRBJ2-7,NA,NA,TGTGCCAGCAAGAACGGTGGCGGGCAGTACTTC,CASKNGGGQYF
TRBV14,TRBJ2-1,NA,NA,TGTGCCAGCAGCCAATTGATTAATGGCTCCAATGAGCAGTTCTTC,CASSQLINGSNEQFF
TRBV14,TRBJ1-2,NA,NA,TGTGCCAGCAGCCCCACGGACAGCCCGATAAACTATGGCTACACCTTC,CASSPTDSPINYGYTF
TRBV11-2,TRBJ1-5,NA,NA,TGTGCCAGCAGCTTAGGGCCTACAGGTTTGCCCACTAATCAGCCCCAGCATTTT,CASSLGPTGLPTNQPQHF
TRBV11-2,TRBJ2-7,NA,NA,TGTGCCAGCAGCTTAGATACCCGGGCCCCTTTCTACGAGCAGTACTTC,CASSLDTRAPFYEQYF
TRBV29-1,TRBJ2-7,once,NA,TGCAGCGTTGAGCAGGACAGCTCCTACGAGCAGTACTTC,CSVEQDSSYEQYF
TRBV18,TRBJ2-7,NA,NA,TGTGCCAGCTCACCTAAGGACAGTCACTCCTACGAGCAGTACTTC,CASSPKDSHSYEQYF
TRBV5-1,TRBJ2-5,NA,NA,TGCGCCAGTCGGGCGGGGCAGAATATACAAGAGACCCAGTACTTC,CASRAGQNIQETQYF
TRBV11-2,TRBJ2-1,NA,NA,TGTGCCAGCAGCCCCCTGGTGGGACTTAAGGCAAAACGGTTCTTC,CASSPLVGLKAKRFF
TRBV6-5,TRBJ2-7,NA,TRBD2,TGTGCCAGCACCTTGCGGGGGGAGCAGTACTTC,CASTLRGEQYF
TRBV4-1,TRBJ2-1,NA,NA,TGCGCCAGCAGCCAAGAATCCGGGATCTACAATGAGCAGTTCTTC,CASSQESGIYNEQFF
TRBV7-2,TRBJ2-2,NA,NA,TGTGCCAGCAGCTTACGTCGAGCTAGTCGGACCGACCGCACCGGGGAGCTGTTTTTT,CASSLRRASRTDRTGELFF
TRBV6-5,TRBJ1-5,NA,NA,TGTGCCAGCAGTTACGGGGTTGAACAGCCCCAGCATTTT,CASSYGVEQPQHF
TRBV29-1,TRBJ2-1,NA,NA,TGCAGCGTTGTAGTGTTCAAAACAGGGAGCAATGAGCAGTTCTTC,CSVVVFKTGSNEQFF